These 14 T cell receptor beta chains share one sample of origin, sequenced in a study of T cells in Graves' hyperthyroidism and ophthalmopathy. The investigators amplified TCR beta CDR3 regions from RNA transcripts. First-round RT-PCR of the TCR CDR3 relied on the HTBI primer set. A single record per CDR3 protein comes from TCRdb applying MiXCR to the multiplex PCR reads. Of a few hundred thousand distinct CDR3 sequences detected, around a fifth appear once; the ten largest clones hold under 55%. Source material: blood. The receptor set was obtained from a woman aged 70-85 years with Graves' ophthalmopathy.

The rearrangement joins TRBV10-3 to TRBJ2-5, with D possibly matching TRBD1 (5 bases). The germline CDR1 and CDR2 sequences are ENHRY and SYGVKD. CDR3 size: 13 residues. With 3 bases removed from V and 2 bases from J, the gap between germline ends came to 7 bases. For the CDR3, the DNA is TGTGCCATCAGTGAACACAGGCAAGAGACCCAGTACTTC. This sequence encodes CAISEHRQETQYF.

The chain joins TRBV15 to TRBJ1-2, with TRBD1 as a possible D gene (5 bases). The CDR3 consists of 16 residues. The V gene's germline CDR1 is LNHNV and CDR2 YYDKDF (reference sequence). V lost 3 bases and J 8 bases, leaving 22 bases between the germline ends. As DNA, the CDR3 is TGTGCCACCAGCAGTCACCTCGGGGGAGGGTTTGGCGGCTACACCTTC. Its translation: CATSSHLGGGFGGYTF.

This clonotype was observed a few times. This chain connects TRBV28 to TRBJ2-1, with D perhaps assigned TRBD1 or TRBD2 (5 bases each). The germline V and J ends were trimmed by 7 bases and 2 bases, with 12 bases remaining between them. The CDR3 extends over 14 amino acids. Germline V CDR1 and CDR2: MDHEN, SYDVKM. This chain's CDR3 is CASNSGGPYNEQFF. The CDR3 nucleotides are TGTGCCAGCAATAGTGGGGGACCCTACAATGAGCAGTTCTTC.

On this clonotype: At one of its ends the junction is not consistent with the germline gene, which may arise from a read error. This chain connects TRBV4-1 to TRBJ2-3, with no clear D. From germline, CDR1 is MGHRA and CDR2 YSYEKL. The CDR3 loop spans 15 amino acids. CDR3 sequence reads: CASSQEGRATYTQYF. In nucleotides, the CDR3 is TGCGCCAGCAGCCAAGAGGGAAGGGCCACATATACGCAGTATTTT.

This clonotype was counted at least ten times. This chain connects TRBV6-2 or TRBV6-3 to TRBJ2-1; 13 bases map to TRBD2. J was trimmed by 8 bases and V by 5 bases; bases with no gene match: 12. CDR3 length: 17 amino acids. Germline V gene sequence: CDR1 MNHEY, CDR2 SVGEGT. The CDR3 region is CASSLGLAGDSYDEQFF. CDR3 DNA: TGTGCCAGCAGTCTCGGACTAGCGGGAGATTCGTACGATGAGCAGTTCTTC.

The chain carries TRBV5-5 and TRBJ2-7; 14 bases agree with TRBD2. The CDR3 totals 17 residues. CDR1 is SGHKS and CDR2 is YYEKEE in the germline V gene (reference sequence). Unmatched junction bases numbered 7, after V lost 4 bases and J lost 1 base. CDR3: CASSPAGLAGGSYEQYF. CDR3 nucleotides: TGTGCCAGCAGCCCCGCTGGACTAGCGGGAGGTTCCTACGAGCAGTACTTC.

The table lists this clonotype with a few counts. The CDR3 reads CASSQAGGRQPQHF. CDR3 nucleotides: TGTGCCAGCAGCCAAGCGGGGGGGCGGCAGCCCCAGCATTTT. This chain uses TRBV14 with TRBJ1-5; perhaps TRBD1 as D (6 bases). Trimming pared 1 base from V and 7 bases from J, leaving 11 bases between. CDR1 and CDR2 from the germline V gene are SGHDN and FVKESK. This CDR3 comprises 14 residues.

CDR3 protein: CASSANREINYGYTF. The CDR3 DNA follows: TGTGCCAGCAGTGCGAACAGGGAAATTAACTATGGCTACACCTTC. This rearrangement joins TRBV27 to TRBJ1-2; weak D call: TRBD1 (6 bases). CDR1 and CDR2 from the germline V gene are MNHEY and SMNVEV (reference sequence). The CDR3 has 15 residues. V shed 5 bases and J shed 1 base, with 14 bases lying between them.

There are a few counts of this clonotype. The chain has TRBV6-1 and TRBJ2-7; 11 positions agree with TRBD2. This CDR3 is 13 amino acids long. V dropped 4 bases and J dropped 4; count of bases not matched to a gene: 0. The germline V gene encodes CDR1 MNHNS and CDR2 SASEGT. The CDR3 protein is CASSASGRYEQYF. The CDR3, as DNA: TGTGCCAGCAGTGCTAGCGGGAGGTACGAGCAGTACTTC.

This clonotype showed up just a few times. V is TRBV3-1 and J is TRBJ2-1; D is perhaps TRBD2 (6 bases). This CDR3 has 14 residues. CDR1 LGHDT and CDR2 YNNKEL come from the germline V gene (reference sequence). V lost 0 bases, J lost 9 bases, and 12 bases lay in between. This chain's CDR3 is CASSQDLRELEQFF. The CDR3 DNA is TGTGCCAGCAGCCAAGATCTCCGGGAGCTTGAGCAGTTCTTC.

A note on this clonotype: One end of the junction does not line up with germline, which may come from a read error. This chain links TRBV12-3 or TRBV12-4 with TRBJ1-1; D may be TRBD1 (6 bases). CDR3 length: 13 amino acids. CDR3 residues: CTSRTTGDREAFF. DNA of the CDR3: TGTACCAGCAGGACGACAGGAGACCGTGAAGCTTTCTTT.

This clonotype has more than one count but fewer than ten. The V gene is TRBV7-9, the J gene TRBJ2-2; 14 bases fit TRBD2. V was clipped by 6 bases and J by 6 bases; unmatched bases: 15. The germline V gene has CDR1 SEHNR and CDR2 FQNEAQ (reference sequence). The CDR3 has 19 amino acids. The CDR3 DNA is TGTGCCAGCAGGCCTGACCCGGGACTAGCGGGAGTAGGTGCCGGGGAGCTGTTTTTT. It is translated as CASRPDPGLAGVGAGELFF.

This clonotype has at least ten counts. The V gene is TRBV29-1, the J gene TRBJ2-1, with 10 bases identical to TRBD2. CDR3 length equals 15 residues. Germline CDR1 SQVTM, CDR2 ANQGSEA. V lost 4 bases and J lost 4; bases outside the gene matches: 7. CDR3 DNA sequence: TGCAGCGTTGCTCCCCCGGGACTAGCGTACAATGAGCAGTTCTTC. It translates to CSVAPPGLAYNEQFF.

The gene calls are TRBV5-1 and TRBJ1-6; D is uncertain. The length of the CDR3 is 13 residues. The germline gives CDR1 SGHRS, CDR2 YFSETQ. Trimming removed 3 bases at V and 8 bases at J, with 9 bases between. CDR3 sequence: CASSSDGYSPLHF. The CDR3 DNA is TGCGCCAGCAGCTCTGACGGATATTCACCCCTCCACTTT.